This is a list of T cell receptor beta chains from one sample in a study of blood T cell repertoires in COVID-19. Sequenced by immunoSEQ multiplex PCR; TCRdb stores in-frame clones only, minus some. Here the sample spans some 200,000 clones, 90% to 95% being singletons. Sequencing input: peripheral blood. These receptor sequences come from a man aged 30-40 years with COVID-19, enrolled during active disease. CDR3s include the opening cysteine and the closing phenylalanine or tryptophan. The D gene is left open where the match is weak. Size tells how often a clone was seen (once, few, many) or the class of an expanded clone, and some rows leave it out.

clone size	V gene	D gene	J gene	CDR3 protein	CDR3 DNA
-	TRBV5-4	TRBD1	TRBJ2-7	CASSSDRQTYEQYF	TGTGCCAGCAGCTCGGACAGGCAGACCTACGAGCAGTACTTC
-	TRBV18	TRBD1	TRBJ1-5	CASSPRMEGTGGSQPQHF	TGTGCCAGCTCACCACGGATGGAAGGGACAGGGGGCTCTCAGCCCCAGCATTTT
-	TRBV27	-	TRBJ1-1	CASSPWGGSGTEAFF	TGTGCCAGCAGTCCCTGGGGAGGGAGTGGGACTGAAGCTTTCTTT
-	TRBV7-3	TRBD2	TRBJ2-3	CASSSGGATTDTQYF	TGTGCCAGCAGCTCCGGGGGGGCCACGACAGATACGCAGTATTTT
-	TRBV5-1	-	TRBJ1-4	CASSPTGRANEKLFF	TGCGCCAGCAGCCCCACGGGGAGGGCTAATGAAAAACTGTTTTTT
-	TRBV5-1	TRBD1	TRBJ1-2	CASSFSGTGGPTNYGYTF	TGCGCCAGCAGCTTCTCCGGGACAGGGGGCCCTACTAACTATGGCTACACCTTC
-	TRBV4-1	TRBD1	TRBJ1-3	CASSQAARQGRGNTIYF	TGCGCCAGCAGCCAAGCCGCTCGACAGGGGAGGGGAAACACCATATATTTT
-	TRBV7-3	TRBD2	TRBJ2-5	CASSLLGGGLQETQYF	TGTGCCAGCAGCTTATTAGGCGGGGGTCTCCAAGAGACCCAGTACTTC
-	TRBV24-1	TRBD1	TRBJ1-1	CAGPGQGYTEAFF	TGTGCCGGCCCCGGACAGGGGTACACTGAAGCTTTCTTT
-	TRBV2	-	TRBJ1-5	CASSEVQLSNQPQHF	TGTGCCAGCAGTGAAGTACAGCTTAGCAATCAGCCCCAGCATTTT
-	TRBV7-3	-	TRBJ1-4	CASSIPNQGPLGRCKKLFF	TGTGCCAGCAGCATTCCCAACCAAGGCCCTCTAGGGAGGTGTAAAAAACTGTTTTTT
-	TRBV9	-	TRBJ2-3	CASSELTTSTDTQYF	TGTGCCAGCAGCGAGCTAACGACTAGCACAGATACGCAGTATTTT
once	TRBV4-1	-	TRBJ1-3	CASSPGKLGATGNTIYF	TGCGCCAGCAGCCCGGGGAAATTGGGGGCCACTGGAAACACCATATATTTT
-	TRBV18	TRBD1	TRBJ2-1	CASSPSQGAYNEQFF	TGTGCCAGCTCACCGAGCCAGGGGGCGTACAATGAGCAGTTCTTC
-	TRBV12-3/TRBV12-4	TRBD1	TRBJ1-2	CASSRTGRYGYTF	TGTGCCAGCAGCAGGACAGGGAGGTATGGCTACACCTTC
-	TRBV9	TRBD2	TRBJ2-1	CASSVEIAGGREQFF	TGTGCCAGCAGCGTAGAAATAGCGGGGGGGCGTGAGCAGTTCTTC
once	TRBV6-2/TRBV6-3	-	TRBJ2-1	CASSYPLTVYNEQFF	TGTGCCAGCAGTTACCCTCTGACAGTCTACAATGAGCAGTTCTTC
-	TRBV12-3/TRBV12-4	TRBD1	TRBJ1-1	CASSSGTGLTFF	TGTGCCAGCAGTTCGGGGACAGGACTTACTTTCTTT
-	TRBV18	-	TRBJ1-5	CASSPTGGNQPQHF	TGTGCCAGCTCACCAACCGGAGGCAATCAGCCCCAGCATTTT
-	TRBV7-3	-	TRBJ1-6	CASSSQGGVDSPLHF	TGTGCCAGCAGCTCTCAGGGAGGGGTGGATTCACCCCTCCACTTT
-	TRBV6-1	-	TRBJ1-2	CASSETGTPPNYGYTF	TGTGCCAGCAGTGAGACCGGGACACCACCTAACTATGGCTACACCTTC
-	TRBV12-5	-	TRBJ2-1	CASGLDPGVGEQFF	TGTGCTAGTGGTCTGGACCCAGGGGTAGGTGAGCAGTTCTTC
once	TRBV4-2	-	TRBJ1-1	CASSQDGADPSQAFF	TGTGCCAGCAGCCAAGATGGAGCCGACCCATCTCAAGCTTTCTTT
-	TRBV7-2	TRBD2	TRBJ2-1	CASSSSFQRGGRWQFF	TGTGCCAGCAGCTCTAGTTTCCAGCGGGGGGGCCGGTGGCAGTTCTTC
-	TRBV6-7	-	TRBJ1-1	CASSPLVGRRTEAFF	TGTGCCAGCAGCCCCCTTGTAGGGAGACGGACTGAAGCTTTCTTT
-	TRBV7-9	-	TRBJ2-2	CASSAVVHSSTGELFF	TGTGCCAGCAGCGCCGTCGTTCACTCGAGCACCGGGGAGCTGTTTTTT
-	TRBV12-3/TRBV12-4	TRBD1	TRBJ1-1	CASSWTGPTEAFF	TGTGCCAGCAGTTGGACAGGTCCCACTGAAGCTTTCTTT
-	TRBV5-1	-	TRBJ2-7	CASSLVGLASYEQYF	TGCGCCAGCAGCTTGGTAGGCCTAGCCTCCTACGAGCAGTACTTC
-	TRBV7-9	-	TRBJ1-1	CASSFQLRLNHQAFF	TGTGCCAGCAGCTTCCAACTTCGACTGAACCATCAAGCTTTCTTT
once	TRBV5-4	-	TRBJ1-3	CASSVAGDHGWGTIYF	TGTGCCAGCAGCGTTGCAGGGGACCATGGGTGGGGCACCATATATTTT
-	TRBV18	-	TRBJ1-2	CASSPDTTTNYGYTF	TGTGCCAGCTCACCAGACACGACAACTAACTATGGCTACACCTTC
-	TRBV9	-	TRBJ1-3	CASSVEAGDRSGNTIYF	TGTGCCAGCAGCGTAGAGGCAGGGGATAGATCTGGAAACACCATATATTTT
-	TRBV18	TRBD2	TRBJ2-5	CASSPLRSGETQYF	TGTGCCAGCTCACCGTTGCGTAGCGGGGAGACCCAGTACTTC
once	TRBV30	-	TRBJ1-5	CAWSGAQGLYQPQHF	TGTGCCTGGAGTGGTGCCCAGGGGTTATATCAGCCCCAGCATTTT
once	TRBV6-5	TRBD1	TRBJ1-1	CASSPDRRGDTEAFF	TGTGCCAGCAGCCCGGACAGGAGGGGGGACACTGAAGCTTTCTTT
-	TRBV19	-	TRBJ2-1	CASTLEGNEQFF	TGTGCCAGTACCCTGGAGGGGAATGAGCAGTTCTTC
-	TRBV5-1	TRBD2	TRBJ2-3	CASSLEPTSVKLMWDTQYF	TGCGCCAGCAGCTTGGAACCGACTAGCGTAAAACTTATGTGGGATACGCAGTATTTT
-	TRBV7-9	-	TRBJ2-5	CASSRYLETQYF	TGTGCCAGCAGCCGTTATCTGGAGACCCAGTACTTC
once	TRBV7-9	TRBD2	TRBJ2-7	CASSQRGFDEQYF	TGTGCCAGCAGCCAGCGGGGTTTCGACGAGCAGTACTTC
-	TRBV5-6	-	TRBJ1-1	CASSSGWGNTEAFF	TGTGCCAGCAGTTCGGGATGGGGTAACACTGAAGCTTTCTTT
-	TRBV5-5	TRBD1	TRBJ2-5	CASSATGEETQYF	TGTGCCAGCAGCGCGACAGGGGAGGAGACCCAGTACTTC
-	TRBV5-4	TRBD1	TRBJ2-2	CASSLGRQGGELFF	TGTGCCAGCAGCTTGGGTAGACAGGGCGGGGAGCTGTTTTTT